Following are 6 T cell receptor beta chains from one sample sequenced in a study of response to subunit inactivated influenza vaccine. One entry per CDR3 protein results from TCRdb running MiXCR on the RT-PCR reads. The data contain about 180,000 distinct CDR3 sequences, roughly a tenth of them singletons. This sample comprised CD8+ T cells sorted from PBMCs, obtained 23 to 25 months after vaccination. Every receptor here comes from a man aged 50 to 69 who received an inactivated influenza vaccine.

The chain recombines TRBV30 with TRBJ2-2, with D uncertain. This CDR3 contains 11 residues. The germline V gene encodes CDR1 GTSNPN and CDR2 SVGIG (reference sequence). Trimming removed 4 bases from V and 4 bases from J, with 4 bases in between. The CDR3 is CAWTSTGELFF. The CDR3 DNA sequence: TGTGCCTGGACCAGCACCGGGGAGCTGTTTTTT.

This clonotype has only a few counts. This chain joins TRBV3-1 and TRBJ2-3, with TRBD1 matching 8 bases. The CDR3 length is 16 residues. V shed 4 bases, J shed 0 bases, and the junction held 6 bases outside the gene matches. From germline, CDR1 is LGHDT and CDR2 YNNKEL (reference sequence). CDR3 nucleotides: TGTGCCAGCAGCCTGTGGACAGGGCCTAGCACAGATACGCAGTATTTT. This codes for CASSLWTGPSTDTQYF.

This clonotype was seen more than once but under ten times. The rearrangement links TRBV30 to TRBJ2-1; 9 bases agree with TRBD1. CDR1 is GTSNPN and CDR2 is SVGIG in the germline V gene (reference sequence). J lost 2 bases, V lost 3 bases, and 5 bases had no gene match. This CDR3 is 15 amino acids long. The CDR3 DNA sequence: TGTGCCTGGAGAGGTACAGGGGGCGCCTACAATGAGCAGTTCTTC. This codes for CAWRGTGGAYNEQFF.

On this clonotype itself: A read error may account for a junction end that differs from germline. This chain uses TRBV9 with TRBJ2-3; perhaps TRBD2 as D (6 bases). Germline-derived CDR1 and CDR2 are SGDLS and YYNGEE. The CDR3 covers 15 residues. CDR3 in amino acids: CASRVGGGGTDTQYF. Here the CDR3 DNA reads TGTGCCAGCCGCGTAGGTGGAGGGGGCACAGATACGCAGTATTTT.

This clonotype was counted ten times or more. This chain links TRBV29-1 with TRBJ1-5, with a weak D call TRBD1 (6 bases). This CDR3 region has 13 residues. Trimming took off 4 bases at V and 4 bases at J, with 11 bases between the two ends. Germline loops: CDR1 SQVTM, CDR2 ANQGSEA. The CDR3: CSVGHRENQPQHF. Here the CDR3 DNA reads TGCAGCGTTGGCCACAGGGAAAATCAGCCCCAGCATTTT.

In this sample, this clonotype turned up a few times. The chain carries TRBV3-1 and TRBJ2-2; D gene uncertain. The CDR3 is 14 residues long. The V end was cut by 3 bases, the J end by 3 bases, with 8 bases between. Germline assignment: CDR1 LGHDT and CDR2 YNNKEL (reference sequence). The CDR3 bases are TGTGCCAGCAGCCAGGCGGTGGACACCGGGGAGCTGTTTTTT. Its protein is CASSQAVDTGELFF.